This TCR beta chain emerged from a study of OX40 agonist ivuxolimab in advanced cancers. General study findings and limits: CD4+ and CD8+ blood T cells expanded clonally by week 6 at 0.1 to 3.0 mg/kg.

The CDR3 loop spans 16 amino acids. Losses at the gene ends were 6 bases for V and 1 base for J; bases not matched to a gene: 8. In germline, CDR1 is MNHNY, CDR2 SVGAGI (reference sequence). Exclusion of a patient followed from autoimmune disease history or systemic immunosuppression. With respect to this clone: Its antigen is not identified.

Using immunoSEQ multiplex PCR, the repertoire was profiled, and TCRdb retains in-frame clones only, with some absent. The sample lists about 53,000 clones, 80% to 90% occurring once. Sample: CD4+ or CD8+ T cells sorted from blood, taken in a trial of the OX40 agonist ivuxolimab. The TCR originated in an adult with an advanced solid tumor such as melanoma, head and neck, liver or kidney cancer. The V gene is TRBV6-6, the J gene TRBJ1-5; 8 nucleotides align to TRBD1. For the CDR3, the DNA is TGTGCCAGCAGCGGGACAGGCCTCGGGAGCAATCAGCCCCAGCATTTT. Amino acids: CASSGTGLGSNQPQHF.